Following are 17 T cell receptor beta chains from one sample sequenced in a study of blood T cell repertoires in COVID-19. The data were produced by immunoSEQ multiplex PCR, yet TCRdb's version contains in-frame clones alone and is incomplete. The sample records about 220,000 clones, 70% to 90% being singletons. Sequencing input: peripheral blood. The receptors here all came from a human donor in a cohort sampled during active COVID-19.

The V call is TRBV5-6, the J call TRBJ1-4; D gene ambiguous. The CDR3 totals 16 residues. Trimming pared 3 bases from V and 3 bases from J, leaving 15 bases between. Germline CDR1 reads SGHDT; CDR2 reads YYEEEE. In nucleotides, the CDR3 is TGTGCCAGCAGCTCCATCGGACGGGGATCTAATGAAAAACTGTTTTTT. Its protein is CASSSIGRGSNEKLFF.

The chain employs TRBV7-3 and TRBJ2-2, with 9 bases lining up with TRBD2. CDR1 is SGHTA, CDR2 FQGTGA, per germline. V lost 4 bases, J lost 2 bases, and 17 bases stayed unmatched. The CDR3 extends over 20 amino acids. In nucleotides, the CDR3 is TGTGCCAGCAGCTCTATACCCCCCTCGCGGGGGGGCCCCAACACCGGGGAGCTGTTTTTT. It yields the protein CASSSIPPSRGGPNTGELFF.

The chain links TRBV4-2 to TRBJ1-5, with 7 positions matching TRBD1. The CDR3 has 15 residues. J was trimmed by 2 bases and V by 3 bases; bases with no gene match: 4. Germline V CDR1 and CDR2: LGHNA, YNFKEQ. The CDR3 DNA sequence: TGTGCCAGCAGCCACACAGGGGTGGGCAATCAGCCCCAGCATTTT. It specifies CASSHTGVGNQPQHF.

This clone was seen only a few times. The CDR3 DNA reads TGTGCCAGCAGCTTAACTCCAAATGAGCAGTTCTTC. Protein sequence: CASSLTPNEQFF. V usage is TRBV11-3 and J usage is TRBJ2-1; D is uncertain. CDR1 is SGHNT, CDR2 YENEEA, per germline. This CDR3 contains 12 residues. V dropped 2 bases and J dropped 7 bases, with 6 bases sitting between them. Filled out from reference TRBV11-3 and TRBJ2-1, the complete variable domain reads EAGVVQSPRYKIIEKKQPVAFWCNPISGHNTLYWYLQNLGQGPELLIRYENEEAVDDSQLPKDRFSAERLKGVDSTLKIQPAELGDSAVYLCASSLTPNEQFFGPGTRLTVL.

This chain connects TRBV19 to TRBJ1-3, with D unclear. Germline CDR1 and CDR2: LNHDA and SQIVND (reference sequence). The CDR3 length is 14 residues. The V gene lost 6 bases and the J gene lost 0 bases, with 9 bases spanning the gap. In DNA form, the CDR3 reads TGTGCCAGTAGCCCCTCGTACTCTGGAAACACCATATATTTT. This encodes CASSPSYSGNTIYF.

As for this clone: Additional DNA sequences in this sample encode the identical CDR3. The rearrangement uses TRBV5-1 and TRBJ1-1; D is perhaps TRBD1 (5 bases). Trimming left V 0 bases short and J 0 bases short, with 9 bases between. The V gene's germline CDR1 is SGHRS and CDR2 YFSETQ. The CDR3 runs 15 residues. CDR3 in DNA: TGCGCCAGCAGCTTGGTTGGGGCTTTGAACACTGAAGCTTTCTTT. Translation gives CASSLVGALNTEAFF.

The chain employs TRBV5-1 and TRBJ2-3, with 7 positions matching TRBD1. The CDR3 contains 15 residues. Germline lookup yields CDR1 SGHRS and CDR2 YFSETQ. Losses at the gene ends were 5 bases for V and 4 bases for J; bases not matched to a gene: 10. The CDR3 region is CASSLRQGGADTQYF. DNA for the CDR3: TGCGCCAGCAGTCTGCGACAGGGCGGCGCAGATACGCAGTATTTT.

This rearrangement joins TRBV6-5 to TRBJ2-1; 8 bases are shared with TRBD1. In germline, CDR1 is MNHEY, CDR2 SVGAGI. The CDR3 sequence is 13 residues long. Unmatched junction bases numbered 6, after V lost 6 bases and J lost 8 bases. CDR3 in amino acids: CASRPRGRDEQFF. The DNA of the CDR3 is TGTGCCAGCAGACCCAGGGGGCGCGATGAGCAGTTCTTC.

The genes are TRBV6-5 and TRBJ2-5, with 7 bases that match TRBD1. This CDR3 comprises 13 residues. V trimming: 2 bases; J trimming: 5 bases; junction bases outside the gene matches: 2. CDR1 and CDR2 (germline): MNHEY, SVGAGI. As DNA, the CDR3 is TGTGCCAGCAGTTACGACAGGGAGGAGACCCAGTACTTC. The encoded protein is CASSYDREETQYF.

This clone occurred a few times. The chain employs TRBV27 and TRBJ2-3; the match to TRBD2 covers 14 bases. The V segment lost 3 bases and the J segment 1 base; nucleotides outside the gene matches: 12. This CDR3 has 20 residues. The germline gives CDR1 MNHEY, CDR2 SMNVEV (reference sequence). In DNA, the CDR3 is TGTGCCAGCAGTTTGTCCCCTGGGACTAGCGGGAGTTGGGGCACAGATACGCAGTATTTT. Its translation: CASSLSPGTSGSWGTDTQYF.

The rearrangement uses TRBV28 and TRBJ1-2; TRBD1 matches 9 bases. The CDR3 is 14 amino acids. Looked up from germline, CDR1 is MDHEN and CDR2 is SYDVKM. J lost 7 bases, V lost 7 bases, and 10 bases had no gene match. As DNA, the CDR3 is TGTGCCAGCACCCTGGTACAGGGGGCAGGTGGCTACACCTTC. Its translation: CASTLVQGAGGYTF.

The gene calls are TRBV2 and TRBJ2-1; TRBD2 matches 8 bases. V was pared by 5 bases and J by 2 bases, with 5 bases of the junction left unmatched. CDR3 length: 15 residues. Germline CDR1 reads SNHLY; CDR2 reads FYNNEI. CDR3 bases: TGTGCCAGCAGTTGGACTAGCAGCCCCTACAATGAGCAGTTCTTC. The encoded protein is CASSWTSSPYNEQFF.

The genes are TRBV12-5 and TRBJ2-5; 7 positions agree with TRBD2. The CDR3 runs to 14 residues. Unmatched junction bases numbered 8, after V lost 5 bases and J lost 5 bases. Germline CDR1 reads LGHNT; CDR2 reads FRNRAP. The CDR3 DNA reads as TGTGCTAGTGGTCTGGGAGGGAAGGGTGAGACCCAGTACTTC. Protein: CASGLGGKGETQYF.

The CDR3 spells CASSYGSVRETQYF. The CDR3 DNA reads TGTGCCAGCAGTTACGGTAGCGTCCGAGAGACCCAGTACTTC. This chain connects TRBV6-2 or TRBV6-3 to TRBJ2-5, with a tentative D call TRBD2 (5 bases). There are 14 residues in the CDR3. Germline CDR1 is MNHEY and CDR2 is SVGEGT. The V gene lost 2 bases and the J gene lost 4 bases, with 11 bases spanning the gap.

Worth noting for this clone: The same CDR3 arises from other DNA sequences in this sample as well. V and J are TRBV19 and TRBJ1-1, with a tentative D call TRBD1 (5 bases). CDR3 length: 15 residues. Between the trimmed V and J ends, which lost 1 base and 3 bases, there was a span of 12 bases. Germline V gene sequence: CDR1 LNHDA, CDR2 SQIVND (reference sequence). In nucleotides, the CDR3 is TGTGCCAGTAGTATAGGCGGGGGAGGGGACACTGAAGCTTTCTTT. As protein: CASSIGGGGDTEAFF. The entire variable domain, with the rest obtained from reference TRBV19 and TRBJ1-1, is as follows: DGGITQSPKYLFRKEGQNVTLSCEQNLNHDAMYWYRQDPGQGLRLIYYSQIVNDFQKGDIAEGYSVSREKKESFPLTVTSAQKNPTAFYLCASSIGGGGDTEAFFGQGTRLTVV.

This rearrangement joins TRBV2 to TRBJ2-7, with TRBD1 as a possible D gene (5 bases). This CDR3 spans 13 amino acids. The V and J ends lost 7 bases and 5 bases respectively, with 15 bases between them. Per germline, CDR1 SNHLY and CDR2 FYNNEI. The CDR3 nucleotides are TGTGCCAGCACGGCGTCAGGGCGAAACGAGCAGTACTTC. Translation gives CASTASGRNEQYF.

The count of this clone is one. The rearrangement joins TRBV7-3 to TRBJ2-2; 7 positions agree with TRBD1. Trimming removed 4 bases from V and 3 bases from J; junction bases left unmatched: 5. CDR1 is SGHTA and CDR2 is FQGTGA in the germline V gene. This CDR3 region has 15 residues. CDR3 sequence (DNA): TGTGCCAGCAGCTCGCAAACAGGGGACACCGGGGAGCTGTTTTTT. As protein: CASSSQTGDTGELFF.